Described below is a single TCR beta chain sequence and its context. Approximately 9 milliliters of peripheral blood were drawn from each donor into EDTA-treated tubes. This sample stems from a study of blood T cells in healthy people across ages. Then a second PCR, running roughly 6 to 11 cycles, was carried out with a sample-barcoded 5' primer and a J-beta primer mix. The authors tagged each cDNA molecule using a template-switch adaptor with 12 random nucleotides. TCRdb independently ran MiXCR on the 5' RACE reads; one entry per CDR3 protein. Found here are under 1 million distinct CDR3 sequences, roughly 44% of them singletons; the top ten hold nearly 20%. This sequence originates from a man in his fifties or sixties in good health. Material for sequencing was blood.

CDR3 DNA sequence: TGTGCCAGCAGCTTAGGACTAGCGGGGGCCCGGGGGACAGATACGCAGTATTTT. Protein product: CASSLGLAGARGTDTQYF. The chain combines TRBV7-9 with TRBJ2-3; 12 bases match TRBD2. Germline loops: CDR1 SEHNR, CDR2 FQNEAQ (reference sequence). Losses at the gene ends were 1 base for V and 3 bases for J; bases not matched to a gene: 8. The CDR3 loop spans 18 amino acids.